These 30 T cell receptor beta chains came from one sample sequenced in a study of T cell responses to AZD1222 COVID-19 vaccine. TCRdb's table, derived via immunoSEQ multiplex PCR, lists solely in-frame clones and lacks some. The sample shows more than 150,000 clones, 90% of them seen only once. The sequencing here drew on peripheral blood, taken on day 0 of AZD1222 vaccination. The receptors shown here come from an adult in good health.

The chain combines TRBV28 with TRBJ1-1; no reliable D call. The CDR3 extends over 15 amino acids. The V end lost 3 bases, the J end lost 5 bases, and 16 bases lay between the germline ends. The germline gives CDR1 MDHEN, CDR2 SYDVKM. The CDR3 region has the DNA TGTGCCAGCAGTTTCCCACAACTGAGAGGTACTGAAGCTTTCTTT. Translation: CASSFPQLRGTEAFF.

A single count supports this clone. The rearrangement links TRBV3-1 (or the pseudogene TRBV3-2) to TRBJ2-4; possible D gene TRBD2, 5 bases. Germline lookup yields CDR1 LGHDT and CDR2 YNNKEL (reference sequence). Trimming stripped 4 bases from V and 0 bases from J, with 7 bases between. CDR3 size: 14 residues. The CDR3 sequence is CASSPREAKNIQYF. DNA for the CDR3: TGTGCCAGCAGCCCCCGGGAAGCCAAAAACATTCAGTACTTC.

V usage is TRBV27 and J usage is TRBJ2-1; 7 bases line up with TRBD2. Germline V gene sequence: CDR1 MNHEY, CDR2 SMNVEV (reference sequence). V lost 3 bases to trimming and J lost 6 bases; unmatched junction nucleotides: 5. The CDR3 consists of 14 residues. This CDR3 is CASSLSGLPNEQFF. The CDR3 DNA follows: TGTGCCAGCAGTTTGTCGGGACTACCCAATGAGCAGTTCTTC.

This chain links TRBV28 with TRBJ2-6; no clear D. The V and J ends lost 2 bases and 5 bases respectively, with 13 bases between them. The CDR3 extends over 16 amino acids. Germline V gives CDR1 MDHEN, CDR2 SYDVKM. The CDR3 DNA reads as TGTGCCAGCAGTTTAGGTTACTCAGTTAGGGCCAACGTCCTGACTTTC. Its protein product is CASSLGYSVRANVLTF. Looking up the rest from reference TRBV28 and TRBJ2-6 gives the full variable domain: DVKVTQSSRYLVKRTGEKVFLECVQDMDHENMFWYRQDPGLGLRLIYFSYDVKMKEKGDIPEGYSVSREKKERFSLILESASTNQTSMYLCASSLGYSVRANVLTFGAGSRLTVL.

The chain joins TRBV12-5 to TRBJ2-7; tentative D call: TRBD2 (5 bases). Germline values: CDR1 LGHNT, CDR2 FRNRAP. The V gene lost 7 bases and the J gene lost 3 bases, with 13 bases spanning the gap. The CDR3 extends over 13 amino acids. The CDR3 spells CASADGVGYEQYF. For the CDR3, the DNA is TGTGCTAGTGCCGACGGGGTGGGCTACGAGCAGTACTTC.

This rearrangement joins TRBV10-3 to TRBJ2-1, with 13 bases aligning to TRBD2. The V segment lost 3 bases and the J segment 3 bases; nucleotides outside the gene matches: 5. Per the germline V gene, CDR1 is ENHRY and CDR2 is SYGVKD. The CDR3 totals 17 residues. In nucleotides, the CDR3 is TGTGCCATCAGTGAACTAGCGGGAGGGAAGAACTACAATGAGCAGTTCTTC. Protein: CAISELAGGKNYNEQFF.

The rearrangement joins TRBV10-3 to TRBJ1-5; perhaps TRBD1 as D (5 bases). The CDR3 is made up of 14 amino acids. Germline loops: CDR1 ENHRY, CDR2 SYGVKD. Between the trimmed V and J ends, which lost 10 bases and 1 base, there was a span of 14 bases. The CDR3 DNA is TGTGCCACCGAGGAAAAGGGGAGCAATCAGCCCCAGCATTTT. The encoded protein is CATEEKGSNQPQHF.

V usage is TRBV30 and J usage is TRBJ1-2, with D possibly being TRBD1 (5 bases). Germline assignment: CDR1 GTSNPN and CDR2 SVGIG (reference sequence). V was shortened by 0 bases and J by 5 bases, with 10 bases between the two germline ends. This CDR3 contains 13 residues. CDR3 DNA sequence: TGTGCCTGGAGTGTACAGGCAGGATATGGCTACACCTTC. Protein sequence: CAWSVQAGYGYTF.

This sequence joins TRBV4-1 and TRBJ2-1, with a weak D call TRBD2 (5 bases). The CDR3 has 15 amino acids. The V end was cut by 3 bases, the J end by 3 bases, with 12 bases between. From germline, CDR1 is MGHRA and CDR2 YSYEKL. CDR3 DNA sequence: TGCGCCAGCAGCCACTTTTGGGGAGTCTACAATGAGCAGTTCTTC. Amino acid sequence: CASSHFWGVYNEQFF.

The chain recombines TRBV29-1 with TRBJ2-7, with TRBD2 matching over 10 bases. CDR1 and CDR2 (germline): SQVTM, ANQGSEA. The CDR3 is made up of 14 amino acids. Trimming cost V 4 bases and J 4 bases; bases outside gene matches: 7. The CDR3 coding sequence is TGCAGCGTTGCGGTCGAACTAGCGGGGTACGAGCAGTACTTC. It translates to CSVAVELAGYEQYF.

The chain has TRBV15 and TRBJ2-1, with D possibly being TRBD2 (5 bases). The germline V gene encodes CDR1 LNHNV and CDR2 YYDKDF (reference sequence). V was clipped by 1 base and J by 5 bases, with 12 bases between them. This CDR3 is built from 15 residues. The CDR3 protein is CATSRVRRADNEQFF. The DNA for the CDR3 is TGTGCCACCAGCAGAGTCAGACGAGCGGACAATGAGCAGTTCTTC. The entire variable domain, with the rest obtained from reference TRBV15 and TRBJ2-1, is as follows: DAMVIQNPRYQVTQFGKPVTLSCSQTLNHNVMYWYQQKSSQAPKLLFHYYDKDFNNEADTPDNFQSRRPNTSFCFLDIRSPGLGDTAMYLCATSRVRRADNEQFFGPGTRLTVL.

V and J are TRBV10-3 and TRBJ2-7; 10 bases line up with TRBD1. Trimming at V came to 4 bases and at J to 5 bases, leaving 5 bases not matched to a gene. The CDR3 totals 14 residues. The germline gives CDR1 ENHRY, CDR2 SYGVKD. For the CDR3, the DNA is TGTGCCATCAGTGGGGGGACAGGGGCGAACGAGCAGTACTTC. Residues: CAISGGTGANEQYF.

The rearrangement joins TRBV5-5 to TRBJ1-4; a possible D gene is TRBD1 (6 bases). CDR1 is SGHKS and CDR2 is YYEKEE in the germline V gene (reference sequence). There are 14 residues in the CDR3. Trimming removed 0 bases at V and 8 bases at J, with 11 bases between. In DNA, the CDR3 is TGTGCCAGCAGCTTGGTAGGGGGGGAGGAAAAACTGTTTTTT. Its protein product is CASSLVGGEEKLFF.

The chain recombines TRBV6-5 with TRBJ2-3; D is unclear. Germline V CDR1 and CDR2: MNHEY, SVGAGI. The CDR3 has 15 amino acids. V lost 6 bases, J lost 2 bases, and 15 bases lay in between. Here the CDR3 DNA reads TGTGCCAGCAGACGGGCGACCGACCTCACAGATACGCAGTATTTT. Its translation: CASRRATDLTDTQYF.

The chain joins TRBV5-1 to TRBJ2-2; TRBD2 matches at 11 bases. The V gene end was trimmed by 1 base and the J gene end by 5 bases; junction bases not matched to a gene: 16. This CDR3 is 20 amino acids long. Germline assignment: CDR1 SGHRS and CDR2 YFSETQ. The CDR3 spells CASSLSIPGLAGGWTGELFF. CDR3 nucleotides: TGCGCCAGCAGCTTGTCCATTCCAGGGCTAGCGGGAGGATGGACCGGGGAGCTGTTTTTT.

To note about this clone: Relative to the germline gene, one junction end is altered; a read error may explain this. The gene calls are TRBV5-1 and TRBJ2-5; D not certain. The CDR3 loop spans 11 amino acids. Germline V lookup: CDR1 SGHRS, CDR2 YFSETQ. DNA of the CDR3: TGCGCCAGCACCTTGGGGGAGACCCAGTACTTC. This gives the protein CASTLGETQYF.

J is TRBJ1-1 and V is TRBV7-9, with 7 bases identical to TRBD1. V lost 4 bases and J lost 4; bases outside the gene matches: 3. CDR1 is SEHNR and CDR2 is FQNEAQ in the germline V gene (reference sequence). The CDR3 is 13 residues long. The CDR3 here is CASSSTGSTEAFF. CDR3 DNA: TGTGCCAGCAGCTCGACAGGGTCCACTGAAGCTTTCTTT.

The genes are TRBV5-8 and TRBJ1-1; D possibly corresponds to TRBD1 (6 bases). Germline CDR1 SGHTS, CDR2 YDEGEE. With 4 bases removed from V and 6 bases from J, the gap between germline ends came to 10 bases. CDR3 size: 12 residues. In DNA, the CDR3 is TGTGCCAGCAGCAAGGGACATTCTGAAGCTTTCTTT. Protein: CASSKGHSEAFF.

The chain employs TRBV6-2 or TRBV6-3 and TRBJ2-1, with 7 bases matching TRBD2. The junction had 18 bases not matched to a gene; V was cut back by 7 bases and J by 9 bases. There are 16 residues in the CDR3. Germline V lookup: CDR1 MNHEY, CDR2 SVGEGT. CDR3 protein: CASNYHEGEGWIEQFF. The DNA of the CDR3 is TGTGCCAGCAATTATCACGAAGGGGAGGGCTGGATTGAGCAGTTCTTC.

The J gene is TRBJ1-2, the V gene TRBV16; tentatively, D is TRBD1 (5 bases). The V end was cut by 4 bases, the J end by 8 bases, with 11 bases between. This CDR3 contains 12 residues. Germline V gives CDR1 KGHSY, CDR2 FQNENV. Here the CDR3 reads CASSRQGRGYTF. The DNA for the CDR3 is TGTGCCAGCAGCCGGCAGGGTCGCGGCTACACCTTC.

This chain uses TRBV19 with TRBJ2-6; 8 bases align to TRBD1. The CDR3 covers 16 residues. Per germline, CDR1 LNHDA and CDR2 SQIVND (reference sequence). After removal of 5 bases from V and 3 bases from J, the junction contained 6 bases not matched to a gene. In DNA form, the CDR3 reads TGTGCCAGTAGTCCCCGCAGGGGGCGTGGGGCCAACGTCCTGACTTTC. Encoded protein: CASSPRRGRGANVLTF.

This clone was seen once. The chain recombines TRBV7-3 with TRBJ2-1; D may correspond to TRBD1 or TRBD2 (5 bases each). The germline V gene encodes CDR1 SGHTA and CDR2 FQGTGA. The ends were cut back, 4 bases at V and 9 bases at J, with 22 bases in the middle. The CDR3 extends over 16 amino acids. CDR3 protein: CASSSEGLTARGEQFF. Written as DNA, the CDR3 is TGTGCCAGCAGCTCCGAGGGGTTGACCGCACGGGGTGAGCAGTTCTTC.

This chain uses TRBV19 with TRBJ2-3; D gene unclear. Trimming shortened V by 4 bases and J by 0 bases, and 11 bases separated the two germline ends. CDR1 and CDR2 (germline): LNHDA, SQIVND (reference sequence). This CDR3 comprises 15 residues. The CDR3, as DNA: TGTGCCAGTAGTACCGACATTTCTAGCACAGATACGCAGTATTTT. This translates into CASSTDISSTDTQYF.

The rearrangement uses TRBV28 and TRBJ2-7, with D perhaps given as TRBD1 or TRBD2 (5 bases each). The germline V and J ends were trimmed by 5 bases and 0 bases, with 17 bases remaining between them. In germline, CDR1 is MDHEN, CDR2 SYDVKM. This CDR3 has 16 residues. The CDR3 coding sequence is TGTGCCAGCAGTGTTGGGACGGGCTATTACTCCTACGAGCAGTACTTC. Its translation: CASSVGTGYYSYEQYF.

V is TRBV28 and J is TRBJ1-2; D not certain. The CDR3 spans 14 residues. Per germline, CDR1 MDHEN and CDR2 SYDVKM. V lost 2 bases and J lost 2, with 9 bases in between. CDR3 residues: CASSLILGNYGYTF. CDR3 DNA: TGTGCCAGCAGTTTAATCCTGGGAAACTATGGCTACACCTTC.

The V and J genes are TRBV10-3 and TRBJ1-2, with a weak D call TRBD1 (5 bases). CDR1 is ENHRY and CDR2 is SYGVKD in the germline V gene. V was shortened by 4 bases and J by 3 bases, with 12 bases between the two germline ends. This CDR3 comprises 14 residues. The CDR3: CAISGAGMDYGYTF. The DNA of the CDR3 is TGTGCCATCAGTGGTGCAGGGATGGACTATGGCTACACCTTC.

Only a few counts were recorded for this clone. V gene TRBV6-5 combines with J gene TRBJ1-5; TRBD1 matches 9 bases. The trim removed 3 bases at V and 3 bases at J, leaving 6 bases unmatched. The CDR3 is made up of 16 amino acids. Germline loops: CDR1 MNHEY, CDR2 SVGAGI. Here the CDR3 DNA reads TGTGCCAGCAGTTATGAAACAGGGGGCCCCAATCAGCCCCAGCATTTT. Amino acid sequence: CASSYETGGPNQPQHF.

The chain employs TRBV6-5 and TRBJ2-7; D is undetermined. CDR1 is MNHEY, CDR2 SVGAGI, per germline. The CDR3 has 13 residues. V lost 8 bases and J lost 0, with 11 bases in between. The CDR3 bases are TGTGCCAGCGGCCCTGGGATCTCCTACGAGCAGTACTTC. Amino acids: CASGPGISYEQYF.

This rearrangement joins TRBV5-4 to TRBJ2-1; 11 bases agree with TRBD2. From germline, CDR1 is SGHNT and CDR2 YYREEE (reference sequence). The V gene end was trimmed by 5 bases and the J gene end by 5 bases; junction bases not matched to a gene: 6. The length of the CDR3 is 15 residues. The CDR3 DNA reads TGTGCCAGCAGGCCAACTAGCGGGAGTGACAATGAGCAGTTCTTC. The encoded protein is CASRPTSGSDNEQFF.

This clone was seen just once. V gene TRBV27 combines with J gene TRBJ2-1, with D unclear. V lost 3 bases to trimming and J lost 0 bases, with 6 bases between them. The germline V gene encodes CDR1 MNHEY and CDR2 SMNVEV (reference sequence). The CDR3 runs 14 residues. CDR3 loop: CASSFGISYNEQFF. In nucleotides, the CDR3 is TGTGCCAGCAGTTTCGGAATCTCCTACAATGAGCAGTTCTTC.